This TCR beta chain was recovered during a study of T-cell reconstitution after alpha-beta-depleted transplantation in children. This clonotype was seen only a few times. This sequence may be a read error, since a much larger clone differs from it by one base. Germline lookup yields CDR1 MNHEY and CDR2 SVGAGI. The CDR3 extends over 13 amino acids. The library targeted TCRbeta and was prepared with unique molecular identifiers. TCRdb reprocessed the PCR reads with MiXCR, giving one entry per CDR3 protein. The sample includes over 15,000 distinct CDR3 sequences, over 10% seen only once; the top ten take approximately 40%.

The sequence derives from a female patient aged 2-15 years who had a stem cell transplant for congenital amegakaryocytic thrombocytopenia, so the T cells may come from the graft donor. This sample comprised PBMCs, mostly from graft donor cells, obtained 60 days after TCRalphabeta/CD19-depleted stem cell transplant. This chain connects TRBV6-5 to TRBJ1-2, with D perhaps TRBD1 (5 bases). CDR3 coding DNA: TGTGCCAGCAGTTACGAGAGGGGCTATGGCTCCACCTTC. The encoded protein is CASSYERGYGSTF.